Listed here are 32 T cell receptor beta chains from one sample, sequenced in a study of T cells after posttransplantation cyclophosphamide. The protocol was immunoSEQ multiplex PCR, while the TCRdb copy is restricted to in-frame clones and leaves out a portion. The sample carries approximately 30,000 clones, around 90% recorded once. The sample taken for sequencing was PBMCs. These receptors came from a woman aged 40 to 50 with a blood cancer, CMV-positive, and with a related stem cell donor.

The chain employs TRBV21-1 and TRBJ1-1; the D call of TRBD1 is as the table states it, not checked on the DNA. TRBV21-1 is a pseudogene. The CDR3 is made up of 14 amino acids. The CDR3 nucleotides read TGTGCCAGCAGCAAAGCGTTGGAAGGGGTTGGGGCTTTCTTT. This encodes CASSKALEGVGAFF.

The rearrangement links TRBV13 to TRBJ1-2; perhaps TRBD1 as D (6 bases). The CDR3 is 15 residues long. The V gene's germline CDR1 is PRHDT and CDR2 FYEKMQ (reference sequence). The V gene lost 3 bases and the J gene lost 8 bases, with 19 bases spanning the gap. CDR3 sequence reads: CASSFPRQAYGGYTF. CDR3 nucleotides: TGTGCCAGCAGCTTCCCACGACAGGCATACGGAGGCTACACCTTC.

The genes are TRBV18 and TRBJ2-1; no definite D call. Trimming stripped 1 base from V and 5 bases from J, with 9 bases between. CDR1 KGHSH and CDR2 LQKENI come from the germline V gene. This CDR3 spans 14 amino acids. The CDR3 DNA follows: TGTGCCAGCTCACCACTTGGCGGTGACAATGAGCAGTTCTTC. Translated, it gives CASSPLGGDNEQFF.

The V gene is TRBV11-2, the J gene TRBJ2-1, with 11 bases lining up with TRBD2. From germline, CDR1 is SGHAT and CDR2 FQNNGV. This CDR3 comprises 17 residues. J was trimmed by 4 bases and V by 0 bases; bases with no gene match: 5. The CDR3 coding sequence is TGTGCCAGCAGCTTAGATGCCCTAGCGGGGGGATACAATGAGCAGTTCTTC. This translates into CASSLDALAGGYNEQFF.

The chain joins TRBV7-9 to TRBJ1-2, with D uncertain. Looked up from germline, CDR1 is SEHNR and CDR2 is FQNEAQ (reference sequence). The CDR3 extends over 15 amino acids. V dropped 2 bases and J dropped 3 bases, with 13 bases sitting between them. CDR3 sequence (DNA): TGTGCCAGCAGCTTAACGACCGATCAGGACTATGGCTACACCTTC. Residues: CASSLTTDQDYGYTF.

This clone was counted a single time. The rearrangement joins TRBV11-2 to TRBJ2-5, with 9 bases identical to TRBD2. The DNA end lines up better with TRBJ2-7; the J call may be wrong. This CDR3 region has 17 residues. Germline lookup yields CDR1 SGHAT and CDR2 FQNNGV. As DNA, the CDR3 is TGTGCCAGCAGCTTAAGTCTTATTGCGGGGGGGTGGAACGAGCAGTACTTC. It yields the protein CASSLSLIAGGWNEQYF.

The genes are TRBV29-1 and TRBJ2-7; D not certain. This CDR3 spans 14 amino acids. Germline CDR1 is SQVTM and CDR2 is ANQGSEA. V shed 0 bases and J shed 3 bases, with 12 bases lying between them. The CDR3 loop is CSVEDRDTDYEQYF. The CDR3 nucleotides read TGCAGCGTTGAAGATCGTGACACAGACTACGAGCAGTACTTC.

The chain combines TRBV5-4 with TRBJ1-3; D call uncertain. V was cut by 0 bases and J by 0 bases, with 7 bases left in between. The length of the CDR3 is 15 residues. Germline CDR1 is SGHNT and CDR2 is YYREEE (reference sequence). The CDR3 here is CASSLDSGSGNTIYF. CDR3 sequence (DNA): TGTGCCAGCAGCTTGGACAGTGGCTCTGGAAACACCATATATTTT.

CDR3 nucleotides: TGTGCCAGCAGCTCTCAGCGGGGGGGCTTCGAGACCCAGTACTTC. As protein: CASSSQRGGFETQYF. The chain has TRBV5-4 and TRBJ2-5; the match to TRBD2 covers 10 bases. This CDR3 has 15 amino acids. Germline V gene sequence: CDR1 SGHNT, CDR2 YYREEE (reference sequence). With V trimmed by 3 bases and J by 5 bases, 7 bases remained unmatched.

This chain uses TRBV7-3 with TRBJ2-2; D is possibly TRBD2 (5 bases). CDR3 length: 18 amino acids. Trimming pared 5 bases from V and 1 base from J, leaving 20 bases between. Germline V gives CDR1 SGHTA, CDR2 FQGTGA. Here the CDR3 DNA reads TGTGCCAGCAGCCTAGATAGGTTTAAGGGAGAGAACACCGGGGAGCTGTTTTTT. Translated, it gives CASSLDRFKGENTGELFF. Full variable domain (missing parts from reference TRBV7-3 and TRBJ2-2): GAGVSQTPSNKVTEKGKYVELRCDPISGHTALYWYRQSLGQGPEFLIYFQGTGAADDSGLPNDRFFAVRPEGSVSTLKIQRTERGDSAVYLCASSLDRFKGENTGELFFGEGSRLTVL.

This chain links TRBV5-4 with TRBJ2-7; 11 bases are shared with TRBD1. J gave up 5 bases and V 4 bases, and 8 bases lay outside the gene matches. Germline V lookup: CDR1 SGHNT, CDR2 YYREEE (reference sequence). The length of the CDR3 is 15 residues. The CDR3 region has the DNA TGTGCCAGCAGCCAGGCGGGACAGGGGGTCCACGAGCAGTACTTC. It yields the protein CASSQAGQGVHEQYF.

The V call is TRBV29-1, the J call TRBJ2-7; D perhaps matches TRBD1 (6 bases). CDR1 is SQVTM and CDR2 is ANQGSEA in the germline V gene. Between the trimmed V and J ends, which lost 2 bases and 6 bases, there was a span of 17 bases. This CDR3 contains 14 residues. CDR3 loop: CSVEPPGDHFEQYF. CDR3 nucleotides: TGCAGCGTTGAACCCCCAGGGGATCACTTCGAGCAGTACTTC.

J is TRBJ1-6 and V is TRBV9, with D possibly being TRBD1 (6 bases). The CDR3 runs to 13 residues. Deletions cut 5 bases from V and 7 bases from J, with 10 bases between. Germline assignment: CDR1 SGDLS and CDR2 YYNGEE. The CDR3 nucleotides read TGTGCCAGCAGGGCAGGGGAAAATTCACCCCTCCACTTT. It codes for CASRAGENSPLHF.

This clone has more than one count but fewer than ten. The chain combines TRBV19 with TRBJ1-4; D is perhaps TRBD1 (5 bases). The CDR3 loop spans 13 amino acids. From germline, CDR1 is LNHDA and CDR2 SQIVND (reference sequence). Trimming left V 3 bases short and J 8 bases short, with 10 bases between. The CDR3 is CASSMTVGEKLFF. CDR3 coding DNA: TGTGCCAGTAGTATGACAGTGGGGGAAAAACTGTTTTTT.

The chain is built from TRBV29-1 and TRBJ2-7, with D possibly being TRBD1 (6 bases). Germline V gene lookup returns CDR1 SQVTM and CDR2 ANQGSEA. The CDR3 loop spans 14 amino acids. V lost 1 base and J 1 base, leaving 11 bases between the germline ends. CDR3 nucleotides: TGCAGCGTTGAAGTGAGAACAGGGTCCTACGAGCAGTACTTC. It codes for CSVEVRTGSYEQYF.

V usage is TRBV5-1 and J usage is TRBJ1-2; TRBD1 aligns across 7 bases. Germline assignment: CDR1 SGHRS and CDR2 YFSETQ. The CDR3 is made up of 16 amino acids. Germline trimming cut 5 bases from V and 4 bases from J; bases unmatched to any gene: 14. CDR3 sequence (DNA): TGCGCCAGCAGTTTAGGCGAAAACAGGGGTCTCTATGGCTACACCTTC. The encoded protein is CASSLGENRGLYGYTF.

The genes are TRBV13 and TRBJ2-7; tentative D call: TRBD1 (5 bases). The CDR3 consists of 16 residues. Trimming left V 2 bases short and J 4 bases short, with 18 bases between. Per the germline V gene, CDR1 is PRHDT and CDR2 is FYEKMQ (reference sequence). The CDR3 protein is CASSLTTGITDYEQYF. The CDR3 DNA is TGTGCCAGCAGCTTAACCACAGGTATCACTGATTACGAGCAGTACTTC.

The rearrangement joins TRBV5-7 to TRBJ1-6; no reliable D call. Being an ORF, TRBV5-7 has a function that is uncertain. The CDR3 consists of 14 residues. Trimming stripped 1 base from V and 7 bases from J, with 9 bases between. CDR3 in amino acids: CASSLTRYNSPLHF. CDR3 bases: TGTGCCAGCAGCTTGACCCGGTACAATTCACCCCTCCACTTT.

This clone was counted a single time. In DNA, the CDR3 is TGCGCCAGCAGTCGTCAGGGGAGCACCGGGGAGCTGTTTTTT. Translation gives CASSRQGSTGELFF. The chain combines TRBV5-1 with TRBJ2-2, with D perhaps matching TRBD1 (6 bases). Trimming removed 5 bases at V and 4 bases at J, with 12 bases between. The length of the CDR3 is 14 residues. CDR1 and CDR2 (germline): SGHRS, YFSETQ.

This clone was found once. The chain uses TRBV7-3 and TRBJ1-1; 7 bases align to TRBD1. The germline CDR1 and CDR2 sequences are SGHTA and FQGTGA. This CDR3 region has 14 residues. J gave up 6 bases and V 2 bases, and 6 bases lay outside the gene matches. The CDR3 DNA reads TGTGCCAGCAGCTTAGGGCCTACAGGGGCTGAAGCTTTCTTT. Translation gives CASSLGPTGAEAFF.

This clone was observed once. The chain employs TRBV9 and TRBJ1-2; D remains ambiguous. The CDR3 sequence is 13 residues long. V was clipped by 0 bases and J by 2 bases, with 5 bases between them. Per germline, CDR1 SGDLS and CDR2 YYNGEE. For the CDR3, the DNA is TGTGCCAGCAGCGTAGCCGGGAACTATGGCTACACCTTC. Translation gives CASSVAGNYGYTF.

CDR3 residues: CASSKTGNPNEKLFF. CDR3 DNA sequence: TGTGCCAGCAGTAAGACAGGGAATCCTAATGAAAAACTGTTTTTT. This sequence joins TRBV27 and TRBJ1-4, with TRBD1 matching over 7 bases. CDR1 is MNHEY and CDR2 is SMNVEV in the germline V gene (reference sequence). The J segment lost 3 bases and the V segment lost 5 bases, leaving 6 bases of the junction unmatched. This CDR3 has 15 amino acids.

The chain links TRBV6-5 to TRBJ1-1, with 7 bases that match TRBD1. The CDR3 runs to 14 residues. V lost 5 bases, J lost 1 base, and 4 bases stayed unmatched. Germline V gene sequence: CDR1 MNHEY, CDR2 SVGAGI. The CDR3 DNA follows: TGTGCCAGCAGTGTCCGACAGGGGAACACTGAAGCTTTCTTT. It is translated as CASSVRQGNTEAFF.

The chain is built from TRBV28 and TRBJ1-2; D is undetermined. V lost 5 bases and J lost 7, with 20 bases in between. Per the germline V gene, CDR1 is MDHEN and CDR2 is SYDVKM. The CDR3 runs 15 residues. The CDR3, as DNA: TGTGCCAGCAGTCCTCACCCCAGAATCGTCTGTGGCTACACCTTC. This translates into CASSPHPRIVCGYTF.

The chain recombines TRBV2 with TRBJ1-2; 7 bases are a match to TRBD1. The V gene's germline CDR1 is SNHLY and CDR2 FYNNEI. The V and J ends lost 2 bases and 1 base, in that order; junction bases with no gene match: 13. This CDR3 contains 18 residues. CDR3 residues: CASSEPTAQGPHNYGYTF. In DNA, the CDR3 is TGTGCCAGCAGTGAACCTACAGCACAGGGGCCGCATAACTATGGCTACACCTTC.

V gene TRBV25-1 combines with J gene TRBJ1-4; no clear D. There are 15 residues in the CDR3. Trimming took 2 bases from V and 10 from J, leaving 17 bases between them. Germline lookup yields CDR1 MGHDK and CDR2 SYGVNS. The CDR3 is CASSEDGRLGVKLFF. In DNA form, the CDR3 reads TGTGCCAGCAGTGAAGATGGAAGGTTGGGAGTAAAACTGTTTTTT.

The rearrangement links TRBV27 to TRBJ2-1, with TRBD1 identical over 9 bases. The V gene end was trimmed by 2 bases and the J gene end by 1 base; junction bases not matched to a gene: 3. The CDR3 spans 16 residues. Germline assignment: CDR1 MNHEY and CDR2 SMNVEV (reference sequence). The CDR3 is CASSLRGQGSYNEQFF. CDR3 in DNA: TGTGCCAGCAGTTTAAGGGGACAGGGTTCCTACAATGAGCAGTTCTTC.

A remark on this clone: This same CDR3 is encoded by further DNA sequences in the sample. The chain uses TRBV19 and TRBJ1-2, with TRBD1 identical over 7 bases. Looked up from germline, CDR1 is LNHDA and CDR2 is SQIVND (reference sequence). Trimming at V came to 4 bases and at J to 5 bases, leaving 1 base not matched to a gene. The CDR3 totals 12 residues. The CDR3 loop is CASSTGGYGYTF. CDR3 DNA sequence: TGTGCCAGTAGTACAGGGGGTTATGGCTACACCTTC.

V and J are TRBV6-5 and TRBJ2-5, with 9 nucleotides matching TRBD2. The CDR3 consists of 16 residues. The V and J ends lost 0 bases and 5 bases, in that order; junction bases with no gene match: 7. CDR1 MNHEY and CDR2 SVGAGI come from the germline V gene. The CDR3 coding sequence is TGTGCCAGCAGTTACTCGAGTCCTAGCGGGGTGGAGACCCAGTACTTC. It codes for CASSYSSPSGVETQYF.

The table lists this clone with a count of one. This chain links TRBV4-3 with TRBJ1-1; a possible D gene is TRBD1 (5 bases). This CDR3 region has 15 residues. The germline V gene has CDR1 LGHNA and CDR2 YSLEER. Between the trimmed V and J ends, which lost 0 bases and 1 base, there was a span of 9 bases. The CDR3 here is CASSQEEGRNTEAFF. CDR3 DNA: TGCGCCAGCAGCCAAGAGGAGGGGCGGAACACTGAAGCTTTCTTT.

This clone was observed a single time. The chain combines TRBV7-6 with TRBJ2-7; 9 nucleotides agree with TRBD1. The germline V gene has CDR1 SGHVS and CDR2 FNYEAQ. CDR3 length equals 15 residues. J was trimmed by 2 bases and V by 5 bases; bases with no gene match: 7. CDR3 nucleotide sequence: TGTGCCAGCAGCCATGGGACAGGGCATACCTACGAGCAGTACTTC. It is translated as CASSHGTGHTYEQYF.

This clone was detected once. V gene TRBV18 combines with J gene TRBJ1-5; D is unresolved. Between the trimmed V and J ends, which lost 5 bases and 3 bases, there was a span of 11 bases. Germline CDR1 KGHSH, CDR2 LQKENI. The CDR3 extends over 14 amino acids. The CDR3 sequence: CASSSQANNQPQHF. The CDR3 DNA reads TGTGCCAGCTCATCTCAGGCTAACAATCAGCCCCAGCATTTT.